Following are 25 T cell receptor beta chains from one sample sequenced in a study of Graves' ophthalmopathy and Graves' hyperthyroidism. TCR beta CDR3 amplification used RNA transcripts. Second-round multiplex PCR came after a first-round RT-PCR that employed HTBI primers. Each CDR3 protein gets one entry after TCRdb re-called the multiplex PCR reads with MiXCR. The sample holds approximately 380,000 distinct CDR3 sequences, about 21% seen once. Sequencing was done on a sample of peripheral blood. These receptor sequences come from a woman aged 18 to 35 with stable Graves' hyperthyroidism.

This clonotype was counted at least ten times. The chain is built from TRBV27 and TRBJ1-1; D remains unclear. The ends were cut back, 5 bases at V and 0 bases at J, with 10 bases in the middle. Germline CDR1 is MNHEY and CDR2 is SMNVEV (reference sequence). The CDR3 extends over 14 amino acids. CDR3 in amino acids: CASSIAGVNTEAFF. DNA of the CDR3: TGTGCCAGCAGTATTGCTGGGGTGAACACTGAAGCTTTCTTT.

This clonotype was seen many times. The V call is TRBV12-5, the J call TRBJ2-5; perhaps D is TRBD1 or TRBD2 (5 bases each). This CDR3 comprises 12 residues. Germline CDR1 is LGHNT and CDR2 is FRNRAP. Trimming shortened V by 3 bases and J by 9 bases, and 11 bases separated the two germline ends. CDR3 coding DNA: TGTGCTAGTGGTTTTGGCCGGGACGCCCAGTACTTC. This translates into CASGFGRDAQYF. Based on the CDR3 plus reference TRBV12-5 and TRBJ2-5, the full variable domain is DARVTQTPRHKVTEMGQEVTMRCQPILGHNTVFWYRQTMMQGLELLAYFRNRAPLDDSGMPKDRFSAEMPDATLATLKIQPSEPRDSAVYFCASGFGRDAQYFGPGTRLLVL.

This clonotype was seen repeatedly, ten times or more. The chain recombines TRBV6-1 with TRBJ1-5; 8 nucleotides agree with TRBD1. CDR3 length: 18 amino acids. Germline V gives CDR1 MNHNS, CDR2 SASEGT. Germline trimming cut 4 bases from V and 1 base from J; bases unmatched to any gene: 12. CDR3: CASSVSGQAVPSNQPQHF. CDR3 nucleotides: TGTGCCAGCAGTGTGTCGGGACAGGCCGTACCCAGCAATCAGCCCCAGCATTTT.

This clonotype was counted many times. The rearrangement joins TRBV4-3 to TRBJ1-2; tentatively, D is TRBD1 (6 bases). CDR1 is LGHNA, CDR2 YSLEER, per germline. The CDR3 spans 15 residues. V was trimmed by 0 bases and J by 8 bases, leaving 16 bases between them. The CDR3 region has the DNA TGCGCCAGCAGCCAAGATCGGTCCGACAGGTGGGGCTACACCTTC. It encodes CASSQDRSDRWGYTF.

The chain has TRBV30 and TRBJ2-7, with D unclear. V was trimmed by 4 bases and J by 5 bases, leaving 15 bases between them. This CDR3 is 13 amino acids long. The germline CDR1 and CDR2 sequences are GTSNPN and SVGIG (reference sequence). The CDR3 coding sequence is TGTGCCTGGAACCCCGGAGACACCAACGAGCAGTACTTC. Its protein is CAWNPGDTNEQYF.

This clonotype was seen ten or more times. The rearrangement uses TRBV28 and TRBJ2-7, with D possibly matching TRBD1 (5 bases). Germline V gene lookup returns CDR1 MDHEN and CDR2 SYDVKM. Trimming cost V 4 bases and J 2 bases, with 9 bases left between them. The CDR3 is 13 amino acids. The CDR3 spells CASSSDRAYEQYF. The DNA for the CDR3 is TGTGCCAGCAGTTCTGACAGAGCCTACGAGCAGTACTTC.

This clonotype was recorded at least ten times. This could be a read error, since a much larger clone is one nucleotide away. The chain uses TRBV6-5 and TRBJ2-7; 13 bases are a match to TRBD2. The CDR3 has 15 residues. Germline CDR1 MNHEY, CDR2 SVGAGI. The CDR3 loop reads CASSYGTSGNYERYF. CDR3 in DNA: TGTGCCAGCAGTTACGGGACTAGCGGGAACTACGAGCGGTACTTC.

Note on this clonotype: This may arise from a read error, as a much more abundant clone is one base away. V usage is TRBV6-9 and J usage is TRBJ2-5; D possibly corresponds to TRBD2 (6 bases). The length of the CDR3 is 13 residues. In germline, CDR1 is MNHGY, CDR2 SVAAGI. The CDR3 protein is CASLKRVQETKYF. CDR3 bases: TGTGCCAGCCTAAAGCGGGTGCAAGAGACCAAGTACTTC.

Ten or more counts support this clonotype. Here the CDR3 reads CASSQTLDTEAFF. The CDR3 nucleotides read TGTGCCAGCAGCCAAACTTTAGACACTGAAGCTTTCTTT. The chain links TRBV7-3 to TRBJ1-1; D is unclear. The V gene lost 5 bases and the J gene lost 3 bases, with 10 bases spanning the gap. The germline CDR1 and CDR2 sequences are SGHTA and FQGTGA. The length of the CDR3 is 13 residues.

This clonotype was found many times. The chain employs TRBV5-1 and TRBJ2-7, with 9 positions matching TRBD1. The germline V gene encodes CDR1 SGHRS and CDR2 YFSETQ. This CDR3 comprises 16 residues. Trimming removed 4 bases from V and 7 bases from J; junction bases left unmatched: 15. The CDR3: CASSPLPQGAYGEQYF. As DNA, the CDR3 is TGCGCCAGCAGCCCGCTACCACAGGGGGCTTATGGGGAGCAGTACTTC. Full variable domain (missing parts from reference TRBV5-1 and TRBJ2-7): KAGVTQTPRYLIKTRGQQVTLSCSPISGHRSVSWYQQTPGQGLQFLFEYFSETQRNKGNFPGRFSGRQFSNSRSEMNVSTLELGDSALYLCASSPLPQGAYGEQYFGPGTRLTVT.

Concerning this clonotype: A much larger clone differs by one base, so this may be a read error. The chain joins TRBV7-2 to TRBJ2-7; unclear D gene. The V and J ends lost 3 bases and 6 bases respectively, with 9 bases between them. The CDR3 sequence is 12 residues long. Per the germline V gene, CDR1 is SGHTA and CDR2 is FQGNSA. The CDR3 reads CASSFGKAEQYF. CDR3 DNA: TGTGCCAGCAGCTTTGGTAAGGCCGAGCAGTACTTC.

This chain joins TRBV3-1 and TRBJ2-5; no firm D call. V was pared by 6 bases and J by 4 bases, with 12 bases between. CDR1 and CDR2 from the germline V gene are LGHDT and YNNKEL (reference sequence). The CDR3 has 13 residues. The CDR3 here is CASSTVRVETQYF. The CDR3 DNA reads as TGTGCCAGCAGTACCGTAAGGGTAGAGACCCAGTACTTC.

This clonotype has a count of ten or more. The V and J genes are TRBV12-3 or TRBV12-4 and TRBJ1-3; D ambiguous. Trimming shortened V by 3 bases and J by 4 bases, and 10 bases separated the two germline ends. The CDR3 runs 14 residues. As DNA, the CDR3 is TGTGCCAGCAGTTTTCGAGGGTTCGGAAACACCATATATTTT. Encoded protein: CASSFRGFGNTIYF.

This clonotype was found many times. Here the CDR3 reads CASTWDRRVAEAFF. Here the CDR3 DNA reads TGTGCCAGCACCTGGGACAGGCGGGTGGCTGAAGCTTTCTTT. The chain joins TRBV28 to TRBJ1-1; 8 bases line up with TRBD1. V shed 7 bases and J 6 bases; nucleotides not matched to a gene: 10. Germline V gene data show CDR1 as MDHEN and CDR2 as SYDVKM. The CDR3 contains 14 residues.

The chain recombines TRBV12-5 with TRBJ2-5; D gene unclear. The germline V gene encodes CDR1 LGHNT and CDR2 FRNRAP. This CDR3 is 15 amino acids long. V gave up 0 bases and J gave up 5 bases, with 13 bases separating them. The CDR3 loop is CASGLVGLGRETQYF. The DNA for the CDR3 is TGTGCTAGTGGTTTGGTAGGATTGGGTCGGGAGACCCAGTACTTC.

This clonotype was seen at least ten times. The chain uses TRBV7-9 and TRBJ1-1, with 7 positions matching TRBD1. Germline lookup yields CDR1 SEHNR and CDR2 FQNEAQ (reference sequence). The CDR3 loop spans 15 amino acids. The ends lost 4 bases at V and 1 base at J; junction bases unmatched: 6. For the CDR3, the DNA is TGTGCCAGCAGCTGGATCGGGACAGAGAACACTGAAGCTTTCTTT. Translation: CASSWIGTENTEAFF. The full variable domain, with the rest looked up from reference TRBV7-9 and TRBJ1-1, is DTGVSQNPRHKITKRGQNVTFRCDPISEHNRLYWYRQTLGQGPEFLTYFQNEAQLEKSRLLSDRFSAERPKGSFSTLEIQRTEQGDSAMYLCASSWIGTENTEAFFGQGTRLTVV.

This clonotype has at least ten counts. A much larger clone is a single base away; this may be a read error. The chain joins TRBV6-2 or TRBV6-3 to TRBJ1-1; D gene unclear. Germline V gene lookup returns CDR1 MNHEY and CDR2 SVGEGT. V was cut by 5 bases and J by 0 bases, with 10 bases left in between. The CDR3 is made up of 14 amino acids. CDR3 sequence (DNA): TGTGCCAGCAGTCTTTGGCGGCTGAACACTGAAGCTTTCTTT. Translated: CASSLWRLNTEAFF.

V gene TRBV11-2 combines with J gene TRBJ1-1, with D unclear. Trimming shortened V by 5 bases and J by 8 bases, and 15 bases separated the two germline ends. Germline-derived CDR1 and CDR2 are SGHAT and FQNNGV. This CDR3 has 13 residues. CDR3 nucleotide sequence: TGTGCCAGCAGCCGGAGTATTCCGGAGGAAGCTTTCTTT. Encoded protein: CASSRSIPEEAFF.

This clonotype has ten or more counts. The genes are TRBV27 and TRBJ1-5; no clear D. This CDR3 spans 12 amino acids. Trimming took 5 bases from V and 6 from J, leaving 8 bases between them. CDR1 MNHEY and CDR2 SMNVEV come from the germline V gene (reference sequence). The CDR3 loop reads CASSPIGQPQHF. CDR3 nucleotides: TGTGCCAGCAGTCCCATAGGTCAGCCCCAGCATTTT.

This clonotype showed up many times. The chain carries TRBV12-3 or TRBV12-4 and TRBJ2-5; D unresolved. Between the trimmed V and J ends, which lost 0 bases and 0 bases, there was a span of 5 bases. The CDR3 sequence is 14 residues long. CDR3: CASSLAGYQETQYF. The CDR3 coding sequence is TGTGCCAGCAGTTTAGCGGGTTACCAAGAGACCCAGTACTTC.

This clonotype was found many times. The genes are TRBV7-2 and TRBJ2-7; 8 bases map to TRBD1. Germline CDR1 reads SGHTA; CDR2 reads FQGNSA. The length of the CDR3 is 16 residues. Trimming cost V 5 bases and J 0 bases; bases outside gene matches: 9. CDR3 coding DNA: TGTGCCAGCAGCCCCTGGCCAGGGGGCGTCTCCTACGAGCAGTACTTC. Its protein product is CASSPWPGGVSYEQYF.

This clonotype was observed at least ten times. The rearrangement links TRBV11-2 to TRBJ1-2; tentatively, D is TRBD1 (5 bases). This CDR3 contains 15 residues. Germline V CDR1 and CDR2: SGHAT, FQNNGV. V lost 3 bases, J lost 7 bases, and 18 bases lay in between. This CDR3 reads CASSFPGTAAGGYTF. CDR3 in DNA: TGTGCCAGCAGCTTCCCCGGGACGGCAGCCGGTGGCTACACCTTC.

The V call is TRBV5-1, the J call TRBJ2-2, with 12 bases aligning to TRBD2. V trimming: 0 bases; J trimming: 13 bases; junction bases outside the gene matches: 10. The CDR3 is 16 amino acids. CDR1 is SGHRS and CDR2 is YFSETQ in the germline V gene. The CDR3 here is CASSLVTSGGFRLLFF. The DNA for the CDR3 is TGCGCCAGCAGCTTGGTGACTAGCGGGGGCTTCCGGCTGCTGTTTTTT.

This clonotype was recorded many times. The rearrangement uses TRBV10-3 and TRBJ2-5; unclear D gene. This CDR3 is built from 15 residues. Trimming stripped 0 bases from V and 5 bases from J, with 13 bases between. Looked up from germline, CDR1 is ENHRY and CDR2 is SYGVKD. The CDR3 nucleotides read TGTGCCATCAGTGAGTCGCGGTCTTCTGGGGAGACCCAGTACTTC. Residues: CAISESRSSGETQYF.

J is TRBJ2-2 and V is TRBV5-1; a weak D match, TRBD2 (7 bases). The CDR3 spans 20 residues. Germline assignment: CDR1 SGHRS and CDR2 YFSETQ. V lost 0 bases and J 0 bases, leaving 21 bases between the germline ends. The CDR3, as DNA: TGCGCCAGCAGCTTGGCCCCTCTAGGGGGGGAATACGCGAACACCGGGGAGCTGTTTTTT. Residues: CASSLAPLGGEYANTGELFF.